This T cell receptor beta chain was recorded in a study of OX40 agonist ivuxolimab in advanced cancers. Looking at the study overall: Patients received the agonistic anti-OX40 (CD134) antibody ivuxolimab.

TCRdb keeps only in-frame clones here, not all; method: immunoSEQ multiplex PCR. The sample includes 9,500 to 15,000 clones, approximately 62% of them seen just once. There are 13 residues in the CDR3. The V and J ends lost 7 bases and 7 bases, in that order; junction bases with no gene match: 2. Germline CDR1 reads LNHDA; CDR2 reads SQIVND (reference sequence). Blood specimens came from baseline, cycle 4 day 1, and cycle 7 day 1. Sequencing was performed on CD4+ or CD8+ T cells sorted from blood, taken in a trial of the OX40 agonist ivuxolimab. This clonotype was obtained from an adult with an advanced solid tumor such as melanoma, head and neck, liver or kidney cancer. The chain recombines TRBV19 with TRBJ2-1, with 12 bases that match TRBD1. This CDR3 reads CASMGQGANEQFF. CDR3 in DNA: TGTGCCAGTATGGGACAGGGGGCAAATGAGCAGTTCTTC.